The 28 T cell receptor beta chains listed next were all sequenced from one sample in a study of cytotoxic CD8 clonotypes in ibrutinib-treated CLL. Assay: immunoSEQ multiplex PCR; the TCRdb copy retains only in-frame clones and omits some. The sample contains roughly 76,000 clones, around 82% of which appear only once. Sequenced material: PBMCs, taken at disease progression, from a patient treated with ibrutinib. The receptors shown here come from a human donor with chronic lymphocytic leukemia.

The chain employs TRBV19 and TRBJ2-7, with TRBD2 identical over 9 bases. Germline trimming cut 6 bases from V and 4 bases from J; bases unmatched to any gene: 7. The CDR3 contains 14 residues. Germline values: CDR1 LNHDA, CDR2 SQIVND (reference sequence). The DNA of the CDR3 is TGTGCCAGTAGACCTTTAGCGGGAGTTTACGAGCAGTACTTC. Its translation: CASRPLAGVYEQYF.

The chain recombines TRBV2 with TRBJ1-6; D possibly corresponds to TRBD1 (5 bases). V lost 7 bases and J 9 bases, leaving 13 bases between the germline ends. The CDR3 contains 13 residues. Germline assignment: CDR1 SNHLY and CDR2 FYNNEI. Here the CDR3 DNA reads TGTGCCAGCACCTTGCAGGGCCTTTCACCCCTCCACTTT. Translating it yields CASTLQGLSPLHF.

This clone has more than one count but fewer than ten. The chain uses TRBV2 and TRBJ2-7; D unresolved. Germline CDR1 reads SNHLY; CDR2 reads FYNNEI. The CDR3 totals 12 residues. Deletions cut 8 bases from V and 2 bases from J, with 10 bases between. CDR3 DNA sequence: TGTGCCAGCTGTTGTTCCACCTACGAGCAGTACTTC. This gives the protein CASCCSTYEQYF.

The CDR3 protein is CASSLGTGVNHYTF. CDR3 sequence (DNA): TGCGCCAGCAGCTTAGGGACAGGGGTTAATCACTACACCTTC. The chain couples TRBV5-1 to TRBJ1-2; 10 bases fit TRBD1. The ends lost 2 bases at V and 10 bases at J; junction bases unmatched: 8. The CDR3 contains 14 residues. CDR1 and CDR2 from the germline V gene are SGHRS and YFSETQ.

The chain is built from TRBV6-1 and TRBJ1-2; 9 bases map to TRBD1. This CDR3 is 13 amino acids long. The trim removed 5 bases at V and 8 bases at J, leaving 6 bases unmatched. Germline V CDR1 and CDR2: MNHNS, SASEGT. Here the CDR3 reads CASSHRGPRGYTF. For the CDR3, the DNA is TGTGCCAGCAGTCACAGGGGGCCTAGGGGCTACACCTTC.

CDR3 in amino acids: CASDRGVTNYGYTF. The CDR3 coding sequence is TGTGCCAGCGACAGGGGGGTCACTAACTATGGCTACACCTTC. The chain employs TRBV28 and TRBJ1-2; TRBD1 agrees at 9 bases. CDR3 size: 14 residues. V gave up 8 bases and J gave up 0 bases; unmatched junction bases: 4. Germline V CDR1 and CDR2: MDHEN, SYDVKM.

The gene calls are TRBV5-1 and TRBJ2-1; D remains ambiguous. Germline assignment: CDR1 SGHRS and CDR2 YFSETQ. Trimming shortened V by 0 bases and J by 4 bases, and 8 bases separated the two germline ends. The CDR3 covers 14 residues. CDR3 protein: CASSLVDTYNEQFF. The CDR3, as DNA: TGCGCCAGCAGCTTGGTTGACACTTACAATGAGCAGTTCTTC.

This chain uses TRBV7-2 with TRBJ1-1; D is undetermined. The germline V gene has CDR1 SGHTA and CDR2 FQGNSA. Between the trimmed V and J ends, which lost 1 base and 12 bases, there was a span of 9 bases. The CDR3 is made up of 11 amino acids. The CDR3 loop reads CASSLDGETFF. Here the CDR3 DNA reads TGTGCCAGCAGCTTAGATGGTGAGACTTTCTTT.

This chain uses TRBV2 with TRBJ1-2; 8 bases align to TRBD1. Germline V gene sequence: CDR1 SNHLY, CDR2 FYNNEI. This CDR3 has 13 amino acids. Trimming at V came to 6 bases and at J to 7 bases, leaving 7 bases not matched to a gene. CDR3 sequence: CASRYGTGGGYTF. The CDR3 DNA reads as TGTGCCAGCAGATATGGGACAGGCGGTGGCTACACCTTC.

The genes are TRBV5-5 and TRBJ2-2; the D gene could be TRBD1 or TRBD2 (5 bases each). V shed 2 bases and J shed 2 bases, with 7 bases lying between them. The germline V gene encodes CDR1 SGHKS and CDR2 YYEKEE (reference sequence). CDR3 size: 14 residues. The CDR3, as DNA: TGTGCCAGCAGCTTCGGGGCAAACACCGGGGAGCTGTTTTTT. Translation: CASSFGANTGELFF.

This sequence joins TRBV30 and TRBJ1-1; 8 bases agree with TRBD1. CDR1 is GTSNPN, CDR2 SVGIG, per germline (reference sequence). After removal of 3 bases from V and 4 bases from J, the junction contained 10 bases not matched to a gene. The CDR3 has 15 amino acids. The CDR3, as DNA: TGTGCCTGGAGGAGACAGGGGATTGGGATCACTGAAGCTTTCTTT. Protein: CAWRRQGIGITEAFF.

Only a few counts were recorded for this clone. The CDR3 bases are TGTGCCAGCAATACGCAGTATAATTCACCCCTCCACTTT. Translating gives CASNTQYNSPLHF. V is TRBV6-1 and J is TRBJ1-6; D not resolved. CDR3 length equals 13 residues. Germline V gene lookup returns CDR1 MNHNS and CDR2 SASEGT. Trimming pared 7 bases from V and 4 bases from J, leaving 8 bases between.

In its sample, this clone was seen once. The chain uses TRBV5-1 and TRBJ2-7; 9 bases line up with TRBD1. The V gene's germline CDR1 is SGHRS and CDR2 YFSETQ. J was trimmed by 1 base and V by 3 bases; bases with no gene match: 8. This CDR3 has 16 amino acids. CDR3 bases: TGCGCCAGCAGCTCCACAGGGGGCGCTTGGTCCTACGAGCAGTACTTC. Its protein product is CASSSTGGAWSYEQYF. Complete variable domain (other parts from reference TRBV5-1 and TRBJ2-7): KAGVTQTPRYLIKTRGQQVTLSCSPISGHRSVSWYQQTPGQGLQFLFEYFSETQRNKGNFPGRFSGRQFSNSRSEMNVSTLELGDSALYLCASSSTGGAWSYEQYFGPGTRLTVT.

J is TRBJ2-5 and V is TRBV11-3, with a weak D call TRBD2 (7 bases). Trimming removed 3 bases at V and 2 bases at J, with 13 bases between. The germline CDR1 and CDR2 sequences are SGHNT and YENEEA. This CDR3 is 15 amino acids long. CDR3 in amino acids: CASSLGGGGQETQYF. CDR3 nucleotides: TGTGCCAGCAGCTTGGGCGGGGGCGGTCAAGAGACCCAGTACTTC. Combining the CDR3 with reference TRBV11-3 and TRBJ2-5 gives the whole variable domain EAGVVQSPRYKIIEKKQPVAFWCNPISGHNTLYWYLQNLGQGPELLIRYENEEAVDDSQLPKDRFSAERLKGVDSTLKIQPAELGDSAVYLCASSLGGGGQETQYFGPGTRLLVL.

This sequence joins TRBV7-9 and TRBJ2-1, with 12 positions matching TRBD2. J gave up 2 bases and V 5 bases, and 7 bases lay outside the gene matches. The CDR3 contains 17 residues. CDR1 SEHNR and CDR2 FQNEAQ come from the germline V gene (reference sequence). CDR3 protein: CASSLGLAGIPYNEQFF. Here the CDR3 DNA reads TGTGCCAGCAGCCTGGGACTAGCGGGCATTCCCTACAATGAGCAGTTCTTC.

This sequence joins TRBV19 and TRBJ1-5; no reliable D call. Germline V lookup: CDR1 LNHDA, CDR2 SQIVND (reference sequence). The CDR3 spans 13 residues. The V end lost 3 bases, the J end lost 8 bases, and 11 bases lay between the germline ends. The chain's CDR3 is CASSIAFLKPQHF. In DNA, the CDR3 is TGTGCCAGTAGTATTGCGTTTTTGAAGCCCCAGCATTTT.

The chain is built from TRBV28 and TRBJ1-2, with D unclear. CDR1 and CDR2 (germline): MDHEN, SYDVKM. CDR3 length equals 14 residues. Trimming took off 2 bases at V and 6 bases at J, with 13 bases between the two ends. The CDR3: CASSLVPEYDGYTF. The CDR3 DNA sequence: TGTGCCAGCAGTTTAGTTCCCGAGTATGATGGCTACACCTTC.

V usage is TRBV15 and J usage is TRBJ1-2; 8 positions match TRBD1. V lost 0 bases to trimming and J lost 5 bases; unmatched junction nucleotides: 2. Germline lookup yields CDR1 LNHNV and CDR2 YYDKDF (reference sequence). CDR3 length equals 14 residues. CDR3 loop: CATSRDRQGYGYTF. CDR3 bases: TGTGCCACCAGCAGAGATAGACAGGGGTATGGCTACACCTTC.

The rearrangement links TRBV9 to TRBJ2-5; D gene uncertain. TRBJ2-7 explains the end of the DNA better; the J call may be wrong. Per the germline V gene, CDR1 is SGDLS and CDR2 is YYNGEE. The CDR3 sequence is 16 residues long. CDR3: CASSVGGGPSSYEQYF. The CDR3 DNA sequence: TGTGCCAGCAGCGTAGGTGGTGGACCCTCCAGTTACGAGCAGTACTTC.

This chain links TRBV5-4 with TRBJ2-7; 8 bases align to TRBD2. Germline CDR1 SGHNT, CDR2 YYREEE (reference sequence). Unmatched junction bases numbered 10, after V lost 2 bases and J lost 0 bases. This CDR3 contains 17 residues. CDR3 DNA sequence: TGTGCCAGCAGCTTTTCCCCGGGAGGGGGATCCTCCTACGAGCAGTACTTC. Encoded protein: CASSFSPGGGSSYEQYF.

CDR3 nucleotides: TGCGCCAGCAGCTCGGACCAAGACACCGGGGAGCTGTTTTTT. This encodes CASSSDQDTGELFF. This chain uses TRBV5-1 with TRBJ2-2; D call uncertain. The V end was cut by 3 bases, the J end by 3 bases, with 9 bases between. CDR1 is SGHRS and CDR2 is YFSETQ in the germline V gene. The CDR3 runs to 14 residues.

This chain uses TRBV27 with TRBJ2-2; 9 bases align to TRBD2. The CDR3 covers 15 residues. V dropped 6 bases and J dropped 1; count of bases not matched to a gene: 3. Germline CDR1 reads MNHEY; CDR2 reads SMNVEV (reference sequence). The CDR3 bases are TGTGCCAGCAGGTTAGCGGGAGTGAACACCGGGGAGCTGTTTTTT. Translated: CASRLAGVNTGELFF.

CDR3 sequence reads: CASSLEKFRTGGSLWYGYTF. CDR3 DNA sequence: TGTGCCAGCAGTTTAGAGAAGTTTCGGACAGGGGGCAGTCTTTGGTATGGCTACACCTTC. The chain is built from TRBV28 and TRBJ1-2; 11 positions agree with TRBD1. CDR3 size: 20 residues. Germline values: CDR1 MDHEN, CDR2 SYDVKM. V lost 2 bases and J lost 5; bases outside the gene matches: 19.

V usage is TRBV7-9 and J usage is TRBJ2-5, with a tentative D call TRBD2 (5 bases). Trimming removed 4 bases at V and 6 bases at J, with 15 bases between. Germline CDR1 reads SEHNR; CDR2 reads FQNEAQ (reference sequence). The CDR3 is made up of 14 amino acids. This CDR3 is CASSSSVRVQTQYF. CDR3 DNA sequence: TGTGCCAGCAGCTCCTCGGTGAGGGTACAGACCCAGTACTTC.

The chain joins TRBV5-5 to TRBJ2-7; D is unresolved. This CDR3 is 13 amino acids long. CDR1 and CDR2 from the germline V gene are SGHKS and YYEKEE (reference sequence). The ends were cut back, 2 bases at V and 0 bases at J, with 6 bases in the middle. The CDR3 sequence: CASSLTDSYEQYF. CDR3 sequence (DNA): TGTGCCAGCAGCTTAACAGACTCCTACGAGCAGTACTTC.

This chain joins TRBV5-8 and TRBJ1-5; no firm D call. V lost 5 bases and J 7 bases, leaving 10 bases between the germline ends. Germline lookup yields CDR1 SGHTS and CDR2 YDEGEE. The CDR3 sequence is 12 residues long. The CDR3 sequence is CASSILGQPQHF. The CDR3 nucleotides are TGTGCCAGCAGTATCCTCGGACAGCCCCAGCATTTT.

The chain employs TRBV7-8 and TRBJ2-3; 9 bases agree with TRBD1. This CDR3 has 15 amino acids. V lost 3 bases and J lost 5; bases outside the gene matches: 6. From germline, CDR1 is SGHVS and CDR2 FQNEAQ. The DNA for the CDR3 is TGTGCCAGCAGCTTTCGACAGGGGGTAGGAGATACGCAGTATTTT. This sequence encodes CASSFRQGVGDTQYF.

This chain links TRBV10-1 with TRBJ2-7, with a weak D call TRBD2 (5 bases). Trimming shortened V by 3 bases and J by 12 bases, and 9 bases separated the two germline ends. The V gene's germline CDR1 is WNHNN and CDR2 SYGVQD (reference sequence). The CDR3 is 10 residues long. The CDR3 is CASSDNLAYF. CDR3 DNA sequence: TGCGCCAGCAGTGACAACCTAGCGTACTTC.